The clone carrying this T cell receptor beta chain occurred once. As yet, its antigen is unknown. Both subsets, CD45RA+ naive and CD45RA-negative memory, were split from the CD4+ cells. Germline V gives CDR1 SGHTS, CDR2 YDEGEE. The CDR3 extends over 14 amino acids. J was trimmed by 6 bases and V by 3 bases; bases with no gene match: 3. The data belong to a study of shared clonotypes between healthy human individuals. Study results and limitations: Generation probabilities were higher for clonotypes shared across all four sorted-subset donors than for unshared ones.

For every subset, genomic DNA was evenly distributed across several immunoSEQ plates. The repertoire was sequenced with immunoSEQ multiplex PCR; TCRdb's copy has only in-frame clones and lacks some. The sample holds roughly 1 million clones, under 80% seen once. The clonotype comes from a young man in good health. Sequencing was done on a sample of memory CD4+ T cells sorted from blood. Noted subset: CD45RA-negative fraction. The chain has TRBV5-8 and TRBJ2-3, with 11 bases matching TRBD1. The CDR3 sequence is CASSSGTGGDTQYF. DNA for the CDR3: TGTGCCAGCAGCTCCGGGACAGGGGGGGATACGCAGTATTTT.